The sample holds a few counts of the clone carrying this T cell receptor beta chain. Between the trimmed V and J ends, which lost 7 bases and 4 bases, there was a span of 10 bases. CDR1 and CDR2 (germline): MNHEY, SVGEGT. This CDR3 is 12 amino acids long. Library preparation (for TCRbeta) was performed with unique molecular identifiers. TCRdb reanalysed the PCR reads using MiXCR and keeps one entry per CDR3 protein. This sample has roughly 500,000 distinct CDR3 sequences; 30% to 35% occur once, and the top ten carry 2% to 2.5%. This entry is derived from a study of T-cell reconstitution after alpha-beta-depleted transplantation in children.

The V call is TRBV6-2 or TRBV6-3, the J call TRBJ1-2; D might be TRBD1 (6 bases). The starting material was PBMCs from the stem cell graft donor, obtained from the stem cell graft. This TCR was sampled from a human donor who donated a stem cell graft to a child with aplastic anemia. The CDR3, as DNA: TGTGCCAGCACCCGGGACACCTATGGCTACACCTTC. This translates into CASTRDTYGYTF.